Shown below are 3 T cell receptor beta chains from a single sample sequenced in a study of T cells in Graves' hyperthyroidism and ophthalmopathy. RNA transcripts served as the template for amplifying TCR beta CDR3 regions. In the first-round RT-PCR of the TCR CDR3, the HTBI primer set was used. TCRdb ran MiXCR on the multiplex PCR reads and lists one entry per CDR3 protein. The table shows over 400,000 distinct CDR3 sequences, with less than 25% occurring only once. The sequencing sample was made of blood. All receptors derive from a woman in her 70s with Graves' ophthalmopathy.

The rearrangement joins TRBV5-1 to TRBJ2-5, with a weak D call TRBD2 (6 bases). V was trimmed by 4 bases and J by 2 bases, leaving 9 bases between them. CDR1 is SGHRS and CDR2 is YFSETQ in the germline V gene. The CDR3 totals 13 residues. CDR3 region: CASSKRGQETQYF. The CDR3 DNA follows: TGCGCCAGCAGCAAACGGGGGCAAGAGACCCAGTACTTC.

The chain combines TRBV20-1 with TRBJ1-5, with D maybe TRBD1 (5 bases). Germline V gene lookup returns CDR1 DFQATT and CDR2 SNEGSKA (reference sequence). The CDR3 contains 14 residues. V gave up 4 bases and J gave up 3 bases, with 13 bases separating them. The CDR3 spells CSAIRVQDNQPQHF. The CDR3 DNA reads TGCAGTGCTATCAGGGTCCAGGACAATCAGCCCCAGCATTTT.

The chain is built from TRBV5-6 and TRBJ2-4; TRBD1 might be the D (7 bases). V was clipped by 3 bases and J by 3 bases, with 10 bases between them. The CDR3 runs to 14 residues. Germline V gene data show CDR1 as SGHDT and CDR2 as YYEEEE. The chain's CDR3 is CASSSGGLKNIQYF. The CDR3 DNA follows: TGTGCCAGCAGCTCAGGGGGGCTCAAAAACATTCAGTACTTC.